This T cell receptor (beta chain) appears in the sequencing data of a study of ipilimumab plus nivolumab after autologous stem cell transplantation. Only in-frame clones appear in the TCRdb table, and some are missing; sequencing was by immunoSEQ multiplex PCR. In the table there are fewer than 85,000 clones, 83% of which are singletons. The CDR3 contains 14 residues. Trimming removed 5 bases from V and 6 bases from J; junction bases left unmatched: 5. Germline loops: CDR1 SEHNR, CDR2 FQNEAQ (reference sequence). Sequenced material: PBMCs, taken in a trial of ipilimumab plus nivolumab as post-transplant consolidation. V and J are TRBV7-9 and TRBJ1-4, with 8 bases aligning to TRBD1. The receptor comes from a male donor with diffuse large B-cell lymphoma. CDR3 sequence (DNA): TGTGCCAGCAGCGAGGGACAGGTCCATGAAAAACTGTTTTTT. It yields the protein CASSEGQVHEKLFF.